This TCR beta chain came from a study of Graves' ophthalmopathy and Graves' hyperthyroidism. Whole-study context: Peripheral blood was gathered at the point of initial diagnosis, before any treatment started. General study findings and limits: The model reached approximately 70% sensitivity and about 73% specificity for predicting ophthalmopathy progression.

From RNA, the CDR3 regions of TCR beta chains were amplified and sequenced. Second-round multiplex PCR came after first-round RT-PCR with HTBI primers. From the multiplex PCR reads, TCRdb called clonotypes with MiXCR, one entry per CDR3 protein. The data show roughly 39,000 distinct CDR3 sequences, around half seen once. Newly diagnosed, the hyperthyroidism patients had under 2 months' duration and were aged 18 to 65. Germline V gene data show CDR1 as DFQATT and CDR2 as SNEGSKA (reference sequence). With 1 base removed from V and 0 bases from J, the gap between germline ends came to 17 bases. The CDR3 spans 17 residues. This clonotype was observed many times. Antigen specificity is unknown.

The source of this sequence is an adult woman with stable Graves' hyperthyroidism. The chain links TRBV20-1 to TRBJ2-3; a weak D match, TRBD2 (6 bases). The sample was peripheral blood. The CDR3 protein is CSARGTRGASSTDTQYF. CDR3 DNA sequence: TGCAGTGCTAGAGGGACGCGGGGTGCCTCTAGCACAGATACGCAGTATTTT.